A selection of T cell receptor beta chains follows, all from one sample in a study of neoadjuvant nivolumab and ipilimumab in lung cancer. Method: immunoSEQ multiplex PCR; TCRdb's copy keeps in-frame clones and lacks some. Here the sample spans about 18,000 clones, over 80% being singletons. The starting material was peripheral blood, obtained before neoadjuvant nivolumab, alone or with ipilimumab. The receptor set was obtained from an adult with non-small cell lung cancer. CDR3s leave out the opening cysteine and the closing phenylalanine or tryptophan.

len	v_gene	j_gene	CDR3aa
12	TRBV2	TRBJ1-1	ASSWGGADTEAF
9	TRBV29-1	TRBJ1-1	SVLTIAEAF
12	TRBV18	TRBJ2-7	ASSPGQGANEQY
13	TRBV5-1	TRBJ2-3	ASSPRDRDTDTQY
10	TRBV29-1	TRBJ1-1	SARVRGPEAF
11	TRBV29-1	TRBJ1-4	SAQKSTNEKLF
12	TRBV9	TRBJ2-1	ASSAEDSYNEQF
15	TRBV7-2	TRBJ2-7	ASSLVPSGRNPTQQY
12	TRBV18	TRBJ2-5	ASSPPSGQETQY
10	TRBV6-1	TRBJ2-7	ATLGGHYEQY
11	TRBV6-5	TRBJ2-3	ASSRRETDTQY
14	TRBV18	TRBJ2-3	ASSSSYVSSTDTQY
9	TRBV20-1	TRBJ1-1	SALEDTEAF
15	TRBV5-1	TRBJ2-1	ASSLAVPAISHNEQF
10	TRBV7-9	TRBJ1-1	ASSLAVTEAF
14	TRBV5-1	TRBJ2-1	ASSDQGTSGAGEQF
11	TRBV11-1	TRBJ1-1	ASSLILGTEAF
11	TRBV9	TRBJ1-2	ASSVDSNYGYT
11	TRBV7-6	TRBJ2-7	ASSLGQGADPS
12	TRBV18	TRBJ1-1	ASSPPAGNTEAF
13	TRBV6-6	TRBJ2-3	ASSSVREYADTQY
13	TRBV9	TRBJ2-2	ASSVGTVNTGELF
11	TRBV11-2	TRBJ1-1	ASSLRGNTEAF
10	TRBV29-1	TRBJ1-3	SVEASGNTIY
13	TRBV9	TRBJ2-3	ASSVEGGRPDTQY
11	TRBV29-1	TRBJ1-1	SVLRGGWTEAF
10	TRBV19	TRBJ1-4	ASSAGLGKLF
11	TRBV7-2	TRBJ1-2	ASSSPGGYGYT
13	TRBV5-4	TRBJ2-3	ASSLPGQGANTQY
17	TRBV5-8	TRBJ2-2	ASSANAIWSVKNTGELF
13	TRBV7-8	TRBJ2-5	ASSTGGLATETQY